This T cell receptor beta chain was recorded in a study of beta chain features in type 1 diabetes. Study as a whole: Cell yields, age and gender were similar between patients and healthy donors.

General observations from the study: Any HLA effect on TCRB rearrangement was left unresolved by small sub-analyses. The naive, central memory and Treg TCRB repertoires of patients appeared to be more similar to one another than those of healthy donors.

This clone was seen only a few times. As yet, its antigen is unknown. Reverse transcribing all isolated RNA meant expressed TCRB transcripts were sequenced. Clones were read by immunoSEQ multiplex PCR, and TCRdb kept only the in-frame ones, dropping some. The table includes around 190,000 clones, less than 15% detected once. Material: central memory CD4+ T cells from blood. This clonotype was sampled from a woman aged 18-29 years in good health.

CDR3 in amino acids: CASSKGSGTALGEQFF. For the CDR3, the DNA is TGTGCCAGCAGTAAAGGTTCAGGGACTGCCTTGGGTGAGCAGTTCTTC. The chain employs TRBV11-2 and TRBJ2-1, with D perhaps matching TRBD2 (6 bases). The CDR3 loop spans 16 amino acids. Trimming took off 6 bases at V and 9 bases at J, with 24 bases between the two ends. The germline V gene encodes CDR1 SGHAT and CDR2 FQNNGV.